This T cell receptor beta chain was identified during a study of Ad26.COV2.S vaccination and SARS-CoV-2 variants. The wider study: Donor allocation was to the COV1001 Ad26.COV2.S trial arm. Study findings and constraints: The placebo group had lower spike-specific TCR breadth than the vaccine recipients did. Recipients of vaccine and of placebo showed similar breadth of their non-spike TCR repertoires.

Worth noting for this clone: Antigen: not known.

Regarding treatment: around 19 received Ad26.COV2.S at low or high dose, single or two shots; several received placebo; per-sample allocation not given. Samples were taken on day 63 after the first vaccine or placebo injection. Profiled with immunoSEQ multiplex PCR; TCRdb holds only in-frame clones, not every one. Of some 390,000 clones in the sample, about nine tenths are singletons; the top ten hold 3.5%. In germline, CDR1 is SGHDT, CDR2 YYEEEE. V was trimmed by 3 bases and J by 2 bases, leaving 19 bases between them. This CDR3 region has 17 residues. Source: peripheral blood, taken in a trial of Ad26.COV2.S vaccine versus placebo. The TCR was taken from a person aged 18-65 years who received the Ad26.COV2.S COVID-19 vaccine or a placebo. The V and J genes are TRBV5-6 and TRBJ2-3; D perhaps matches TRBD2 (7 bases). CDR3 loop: CASSSPRQRGHTDTQYF. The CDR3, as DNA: TGTGCCAGCAGCTCCCCGCGGCAGCGGGGACACACAGATACGCAGTATTTT.